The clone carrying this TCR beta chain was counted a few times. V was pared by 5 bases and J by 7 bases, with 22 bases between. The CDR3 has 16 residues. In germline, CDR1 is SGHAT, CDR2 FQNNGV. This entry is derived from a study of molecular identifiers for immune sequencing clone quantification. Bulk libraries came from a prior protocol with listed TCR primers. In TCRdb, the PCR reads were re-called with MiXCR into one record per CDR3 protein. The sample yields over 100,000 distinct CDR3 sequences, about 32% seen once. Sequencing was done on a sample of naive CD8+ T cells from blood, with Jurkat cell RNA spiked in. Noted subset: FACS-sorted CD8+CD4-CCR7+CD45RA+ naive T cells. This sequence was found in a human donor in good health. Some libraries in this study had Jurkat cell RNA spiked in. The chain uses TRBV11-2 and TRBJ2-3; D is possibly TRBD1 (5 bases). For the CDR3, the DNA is TGTGCCAGCAGCACAGTACTAAGGGGTCGCGCTCATACGCAGTATTTT. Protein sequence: CASSTVLRGRAHTQYF.